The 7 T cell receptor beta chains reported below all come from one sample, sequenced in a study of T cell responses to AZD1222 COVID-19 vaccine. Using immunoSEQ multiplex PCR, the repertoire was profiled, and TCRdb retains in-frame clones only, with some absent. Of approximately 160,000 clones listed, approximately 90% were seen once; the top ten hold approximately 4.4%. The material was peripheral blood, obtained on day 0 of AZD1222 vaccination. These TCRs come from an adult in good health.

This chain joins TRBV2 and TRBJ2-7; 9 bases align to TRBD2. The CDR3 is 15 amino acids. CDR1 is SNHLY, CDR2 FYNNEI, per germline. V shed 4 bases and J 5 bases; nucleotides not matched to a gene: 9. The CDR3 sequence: CASSVSGTSRDEQYF. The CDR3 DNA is TGTGCCAGCAGTGTTAGCGGGACTAGCCGCGACGAGCAGTACTTC. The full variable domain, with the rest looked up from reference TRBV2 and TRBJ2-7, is EPEVTQTPSHQVTQMGQEVILRCVPISNHLYFYWYRQILGQKVEFLVSFYNNEISEKSEIFDDQFSVERPDGSNFTLKIRSTKLEDSAMYFCASSVSGTSRDEQYFGPGTRLTVT.

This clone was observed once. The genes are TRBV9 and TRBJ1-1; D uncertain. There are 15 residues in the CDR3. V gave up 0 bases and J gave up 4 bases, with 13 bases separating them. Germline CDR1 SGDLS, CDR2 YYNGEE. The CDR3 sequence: CASSVGEGVSTEAFF. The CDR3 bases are TGTGCCAGCAGCGTAGGGGAGGGAGTTAGCACTGAAGCTTTCTTT. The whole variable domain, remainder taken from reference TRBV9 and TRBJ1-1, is DSGVTQTPKHLITATGQRVTLRCSPRSGDLSVYWYQQSLDQGLQFLIQYYNGEERAKGNILERFSAQQFPDLHSELNLSSLELGDSALYFCASSVGEGVSTEAFFGQGTRLTVV.

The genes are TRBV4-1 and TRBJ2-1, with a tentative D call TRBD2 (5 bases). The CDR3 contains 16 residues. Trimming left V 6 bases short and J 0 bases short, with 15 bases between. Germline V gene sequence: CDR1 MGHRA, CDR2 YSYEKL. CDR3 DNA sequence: TGCGCCAGCAGGGCTGTCGGGGAGCACTCCTACAATGAGCAGTTCTTC. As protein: CASRAVGEHSYNEQFF.

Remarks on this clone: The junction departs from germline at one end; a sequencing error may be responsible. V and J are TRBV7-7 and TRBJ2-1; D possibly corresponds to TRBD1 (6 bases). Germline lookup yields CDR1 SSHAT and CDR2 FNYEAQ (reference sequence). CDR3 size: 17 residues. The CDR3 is CASSPNFIRDMFGEQFF. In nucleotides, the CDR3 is TGTGCTAGCAGCCCCAATTTCATCCGGGACATGTTCGGTGAGCAGTTCTTC.

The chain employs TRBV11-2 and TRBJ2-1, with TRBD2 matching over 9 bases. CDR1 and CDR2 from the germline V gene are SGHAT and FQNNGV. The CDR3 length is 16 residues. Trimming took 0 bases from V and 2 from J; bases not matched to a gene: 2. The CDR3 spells CASSLEERGAYNEQFF. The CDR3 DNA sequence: TGTGCCAGCAGCTTAGAAGAGCGGGGGGCCTACAATGAGCAGTTCTTC.

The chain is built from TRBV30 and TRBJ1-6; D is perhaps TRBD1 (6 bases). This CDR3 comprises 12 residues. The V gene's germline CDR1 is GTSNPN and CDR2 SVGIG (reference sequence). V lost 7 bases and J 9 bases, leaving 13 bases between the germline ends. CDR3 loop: CALQGSGSPLHF. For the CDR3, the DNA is TGTGCCTTGCAGGGGAGCGGTTCACCCCTCCACTTT.

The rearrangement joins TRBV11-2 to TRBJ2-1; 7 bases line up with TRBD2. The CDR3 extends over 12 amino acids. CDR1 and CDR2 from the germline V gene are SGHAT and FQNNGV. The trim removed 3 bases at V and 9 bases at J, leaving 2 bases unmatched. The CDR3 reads CASSLGGGEQFF. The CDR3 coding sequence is TGTGCCAGCAGCTTGGGCGGGGGTGAGCAGTTCTTC.